These 21 T cell receptor beta chains originate from one sample sequenced in a study of control samples from healthy donors and cancer patients. Here immunoSEQ multiplex PCR was the method, and the copy in TCRdb shows in-frame clones only, minus some. The table records 130,000 to 150,000 clones, about 93% of them present only once. The sequenced sample was PBMCs. The receptors were sampled from a man in his sixties with colorectal cancer.

The chain is built from TRBV30 and TRBJ1-1; 7 positions agree with TRBD1. The CDR3 contains 13 residues. From germline, CDR1 is GTSNPN and CDR2 SVGIG (reference sequence). The V gene end was trimmed by 0 bases and the J gene end by 11 bases; junction bases not matched to a gene: 9. In DNA, the CDR3 is TGTGCCTGGAGTGTATTGGCAGGGGGTTCGGCTTTCTTT. As protein: CAWSVLAGGSAFF.

The V gene is TRBV7-2, the J gene TRBJ1-1, with D possibly matching TRBD1 (6 bases). The CDR3 is 14 residues long. Germline CDR1 reads SGHTA; CDR2 reads FQGNSA. V gave up 5 bases and J gave up 5 bases, with 15 bases separating them. CDR3 loop: CASSPRQAETEAFF. Written as DNA, the CDR3 is TGTGCCAGCAGCCCCCGACAGGCTGAAACTGAAGCTTTCTTT.

The V call is TRBV4-1, the J call TRBJ2-5; 11 positions match TRBD2. The germline CDR1 and CDR2 sequences are MGHRA and YSYEKL. With V trimmed by 6 bases and J by 3 bases, 9 bases remained unmatched. The CDR3 is 16 amino acids. The CDR3 sequence: CASRPIGLAGEETQYF. The CDR3 region has the DNA TGCGCCAGCAGACCAATCGGACTAGCGGGCGAAGAGACCCAGTACTTC.

The chain carries TRBV4-3 and TRBJ1-1; D gene unclear. Trimming pared 0 bases from V and 1 base from J, leaving 9 bases between. CDR1 LGHNA and CDR2 YSLEER come from the germline V gene. The CDR3 is 15 residues long. The CDR3 nucleotides read TGCGCCAGCAGCCAAGAAATGTACAGGAACACTGAAGCTTTCTTT. Protein product: CASSQEMYRNTEAFF.

The V call is TRBV11-3, the J call TRBJ2-5; perhaps TRBD1 as D (5 bases). The germline CDR1 and CDR2 sequences are SGHNT and YENEEA. Trimming cost V 1 base and J 2 bases, with 11 bases left between them. The CDR3 is 15 residues long. Here the CDR3 DNA reads TGTGCCAGCAGCTTAGGGGCGGACAAACAAGAGACCCAGTACTTC. Amino acids: CASSLGADKQETQYF. The variable domain in full, with the rest retrieved from reference TRBV11-3 and TRBJ2-5, is EAGVVQSPRYKIIEKKQPVAFWCNPISGHNTLYWYLQNLGQGPELLIRYENEEAVDDSQLPKDRFSAERLKGVDSTLKIQPAELGDSAVYLCASSLGADKQETQYFGPGTRLLVL.

The rearrangement uses TRBV6-5 and TRBJ1-1, with D unclear. Trimming removed 0 bases from V and 2 bases from J, with 7 bases in between. CDR1 is MNHEY, CDR2 SVGAGI, per germline. There are 14 residues in the CDR3. The CDR3 loop reads CASSYSSSNTEAFF. CDR3 sequence (DNA): TGTGCCAGCAGTTACTCATCGTCAAACACTGAAGCTTTCTTT.

The V call is TRBV30, the J call TRBJ1-6, with 8 positions matching TRBD1. Trimming took 6 bases from V and 8 from J; bases not matched to a gene: 9. Per germline, CDR1 GTSNPN and CDR2 SVGIG (reference sequence). The CDR3 runs 14 residues. This CDR3 is CACLPRDRYSPLHF. The DNA of the CDR3 is TGTGCCTGCTTGCCGAGGGACAGGTATTCACCCCTCCACTTT. Using reference TRBV30 and TRBJ1-6 for the parts outside the CDR3, the full variable domain is SQTIHQWPATLVQPVGSPLSLECTVEGTSNPNLYWYRQAAGRGLQLLFYSVGIGQISSEVPQNLSASRPQDRQFILSSKKLLLSDSGFYLCACLPRDRYSPLHFGNGTRLTVT.

V is TRBV6-1 and J is TRBJ1-1, with TRBD1 matching over 9 bases. With V trimmed by 8 bases and J by 5 bases, 9 bases remained unmatched. This CDR3 contains 14 residues. Germline V gene data show CDR1 as MNHNS and CDR2 as SASEGT. The CDR3 is CASGVQGAGTEAFF. The CDR3 bases are TGTGCCAGCGGCGTACAGGGGGCAGGGACTGAAGCTTTCTTT.

This chain joins TRBV7-2 and TRBJ1-3, with unresolved D. V gave up 2 bases and J gave up 0 bases, with 8 bases separating them. The CDR3 has 15 amino acids. Germline lookup yields CDR1 SGHTA and CDR2 FQGNSA. The CDR3 DNA reads TGTGCCAGCAGCTTACGCCAGAGCTCTGGAAACACCATATATTTT. Translated, it gives CASSLRQSSGNTIYF.

The genes are TRBV5-6 and TRBJ2-2; TRBD2 is a possible D gene (5 bases). CDR1 is SGHDT, CDR2 YYEEEE, per germline. With 1 base removed from V and 6 bases from J, the gap between germline ends came to 7 bases. CDR3 length: 13 residues. The CDR3 protein is CASSLYGAGELFF. The CDR3, as DNA: TGTGCCAGCAGCTTGTACGGGGCCGGGGAGCTGTTTTTT. Full variable domain (rest looked up from reference TRBV5-6 and TRBJ2-2): DAGVTQSPTHLIKTRGQQVTLRCSPKSGHDTVSWYQQALGQGPQFIFQYYEEEERQRGNFPDRFSGHQFPNYSSELNVNALLLGDSALYLCASSLYGAGELFFGEGSRLTVL.

The chain combines TRBV4-1 with TRBJ1-6; D gene ambiguous. Germline lookup yields CDR1 MGHRA and CDR2 YSYEKL. The CDR3 spans 17 residues. The V end lost 1 base, the J end lost 1 base, and 11 bases lay between the germline ends. The CDR3, as DNA: TGCGCCAGCAGCCAAGCTTGGTCCGGGTCCTATAATTCACCCCTCCACTTT. It specifies CASSQAWSGSYNSPLHF.

This chain links TRBV11-2 with TRBJ2-5; D gene unclear. There are 11 residues in the CDR3. V shed 6 bases and J shed 5 bases, with 7 bases lying between them. Germline CDR1 is SGHAT and CDR2 is FQNNGV. CDR3 residues: CASRSEETQYF. Here the CDR3 DNA reads TGTGCCAGCAGATCGGAGGAGACCCAGTACTTC.

The CDR3 sequence: CASSVAGGNNEQFF. The CDR3 DNA reads TGTGCCAGCAGCGTCGCGGGGGGTAACAATGAGCAGTTCTTC. The chain recombines TRBV7-2 with TRBJ2-1; 8 bases map to TRBD2. Germline assignment: CDR1 SGHTA and CDR2 FQGNSA. This CDR3 comprises 14 residues. The J segment lost 5 bases and the V segment lost 5 bases, leaving 5 bases of the junction unmatched.

The chain joins TRBV6-2 or TRBV6-3 to TRBJ2-5, with 16 bases identical to TRBD2. The CDR3 runs 17 residues. The germline V gene has CDR1 MNHEY and CDR2 SVGEGT. V was clipped by 6 bases and J by 6 bases; unmatched bases: 10. The CDR3 spells CASSPGLAGGLGKTQYF. The CDR3 DNA is TGTGCCAGCAGCCCGGGACTAGCGGGGGGGCTCGGAAAGACCCAGTACTTC.

This chain joins TRBV6-5 and TRBJ1-1, with D unresolved. Trimming stripped 3 bases from V and 4 bases from J, with 12 bases between. The CDR3 extends over 14 amino acids. Germline CDR1 reads MNHEY; CDR2 reads SVGAGI. Written as DNA, the CDR3 is TGTGCCAGCAGTTATTCAGAAGCTTCCACTGAAGCTTTCTTT. Protein sequence: CASSYSEASTEAFF.

The chain couples TRBV6-2 or TRBV6-3 to TRBJ1-2; a weak D match, TRBD1 (5 bases). The CDR3 length is 15 residues. CDR1 is MNHEY and CDR2 is SVGEGT in the germline V gene. V was cut by 0 bases and J by 4 bases, with 12 bases left in between. The CDR3 loop is CASSYSARALYGYTF. The CDR3, as DNA: TGTGCCAGCAGTTACTCTGCCAGGGCCCTCTATGGCTACACCTTC.

In this sample, this clone turned up once. The chain links TRBV28 to TRBJ1-6; the D is unclear. Germline values: CDR1 MDHEN, CDR2 SYDVKM. Trimming took 2 bases from V and 8 from J, leaving 13 bases between them. CDR3 size: 15 residues. The CDR3 protein is CASSLEGAQDSPLHF. In nucleotides, the CDR3 is TGTGCCAGCAGTTTAGAAGGAGCTCAAGATTCACCCCTCCACTTT.

J is TRBJ2-7 and V is TRBV19; 7 nucleotides agree with TRBD1. V gave up 7 bases and J gave up 7 bases; unmatched junction bases: 10. The CDR3 has 13 amino acids. The V gene's germline CDR1 is LNHDA and CDR2 SQIVND (reference sequence). The CDR3 region has the DNA TGTGCCAGTAAAGGACAGGAAGTTGCAGAGCAGTACTTC. Encoded protein: CASKGQEVAEQYF.

The V and J genes are TRBV7-9 and TRBJ1-2, with D hard to call. Germline V lookup: CDR1 SEHNR, CDR2 FQNEAQ (reference sequence). V was shortened by 5 bases and J by 4 bases, with 11 bases between the two germline ends. There are 13 residues in the CDR3. CDR3 sequence: CASSHRDSYGYTF. CDR3 DNA sequence: TGTGCCAGCAGCCACCGGGATTCCTATGGCTACACCTTC.

DNA of the CDR3: TGCGCCAGCAGCCCTTCCGGACAGTTCTACGAGCAGTACTTC. Translating it yields CASSPSGQFYEQYF. This rearrangement joins TRBV5-1 to TRBJ2-7, with a weak D call TRBD1 (6 bases). This CDR3 comprises 14 residues. The V gene's germline CDR1 is SGHRS and CDR2 YFSETQ. The V end was cut by 4 bases, the J end by 3 bases, with 14 bases between.

This chain uses TRBV5-1 with TRBJ2-6; tentatively, D is TRBD1 (6 bases). Germline-derived CDR1 and CDR2 are SGHRS and YFSETQ. There are 14 residues in the CDR3. Trimming stripped 7 bases from V and 2 bases from J, with 10 bases between. CDR3 region: CASFGTTGANVLTF. For the CDR3, the DNA is TGCGCCAGCTTCGGGACAACTGGGGCCAACGTCCTGACTTTC.